This TCR beta chain was recovered during a study of T cell changes during pregnancy in multiple sclerosis. CDR1 is SGHNT, CDR2 YYREEE, per germline (reference sequence). The CDR3 is 13 amino acids. V lost 2 bases, J lost 6 bases, and 12 bases lay in between. Libraries were prepared by immunoSEQ multiplex PCR; TCRdb keeps only in-frame clonotypes and omits some of them. The sample has some 90,000 clones, around 91% seen once; the top ten hold roughly 1.7%. V and J are TRBV5-4 and TRBJ2-7; a weak D match, TRBD1 (5 bases). The starting material was peripheral blood, obtained after pregnancy. This TCR was sampled from a female donor in good health, enrolled as a control in a pregnancy study. The CDR3 loop is CASSLTTESEQYF. CDR3 DNA sequence: TGTGCCAGCAGCTTAACGACAGAATCCGAGCAGTACTTC.